What follows are 15 T cell receptor beta chains derived from one specimen sequenced in a study of T cell repertoires in cytomegalovirus infection. TCRdb recomputed calls from the reads with MiXCR, one row per CDR3 protein. This sample has about 460,000 distinct CDR3 sequences, with roughly 10% found just once. Sequencing was carried out using PBMCs. These receptors all come from a human donor in good health (CMV status not recorded). Some clones in this sample may be carry-over from other donors' samples.

In this sample, this clonotype turned up many times. The gene calls are TRBV7-8 and TRBJ2-5, with D tentatively TRBD1 (7 bases). V dropped 5 bases and J dropped 4 bases, with 20 bases sitting between them. Germline CDR1 SGHVS, CDR2 FQNEAQ. The CDR3 sequence is 16 residues long. CDR3 amino acids: CASSQNVGRGVETQYF. For the CDR3, the DNA is TGTGCCAGCAGCCAAAATGTCGGCAGGGGGGTAGAGACCCAGTACTTC.

This clonotype occurred many times. The chain employs TRBV18 and TRBJ2-1; D uncertain. Germline V gives CDR1 KGHSH, CDR2 LQKENI. Trimming removed 2 bases at V and 3 bases at J, with 8 bases between. CDR3 length: 14 residues. The CDR3 sequence: CASSPNEVYNEQFF. The CDR3 DNA reads as TGTGCCAGCTCACCAAATGAGGTCTACAATGAGCAGTTCTTC.

This clonotype showed up many times. The CDR3 DNA reads as TGTGCCAGTAGTAATAACAGGCAAAGTACTACTGAAGCTTTCTTT. This codes for CASSNNRQSTTEAFF. The chain is built from TRBV19 and TRBJ1-1; possibly TRBD1 for D (5 bases). The germline CDR1 and CDR2 sequences are LNHDA and SQIVND (reference sequence). Trimming stripped 4 bases from V and 5 bases from J, with 17 bases between. The CDR3 covers 15 residues. Supplemented by reference TRBV19 and TRBJ1-1, the full variable domain reads DGGITQSPKYLFRKEGQNVTLSCEQNLNHDAMYWYRQDPGQGLRLIYYSQIVNDFQKGDIAEGYSVSREKKESFPLTVTSAQKNPTAFYLCASSNNRQSTTEAFFGQGTRLTVV.

This clonotype was seen repeatedly, ten times or more. The rearrangement joins TRBV7-2 to TRBJ2-7; TRBD1 aligns across 7 bases. The CDR3 extends over 17 amino acids. The junction had 16 bases not matched to a gene; V was cut back by 5 bases and J by 3 bases. Germline V lookup: CDR1 SGHTA, CDR2 FQGNSA. In DNA form, the CDR3 reads TGTGCCAGCAGCCTTCTAGATTCGACAGGGCTGAACTACGAGCAGTACTTC. It specifies CASSLLDSTGLNYEQYF.

This clonotype was recorded at least ten times. The CDR3 coding sequence is TGTGCCAGCAGCTTCGGTTACCGGAGGGAGACCCAGTACTTC. This encodes CASSFGYRRETQYF. The rearrangement links TRBV11-2 to TRBJ2-5; D possibly corresponds to TRBD2 (5 bases). CDR1 is SGHAT, CDR2 FQNNGV, per germline. This CDR3 comprises 14 residues. Trimming shortened V by 3 bases and J by 5 bases, and 13 bases separated the two germline ends.

This clonotype was counted ten times or more. One end of the junction is discordant with germline, which a read error may explain. The rearrangement uses TRBV7-9 and TRBJ2-7; D unresolved. This CDR3 is built from 12 residues. The germline V gene has CDR1 SEHNR and CDR2 FQNEAQ (reference sequence). The CDR3 is CASSLGTYEQYF. The CDR3 bases are TGTGCCAGCAGTTTAGGGACCTACGAGCAGTACTTC.

Only a few counts were recorded for this clonotype. The chain couples TRBV5-4 to TRBJ2-5; 11 nucleotides match TRBD2. CDR1 SGHNT and CDR2 YYREEE come from the germline V gene (reference sequence). The CDR3 is made up of 16 amino acids. With 1 base clipped from V and 4 bases from J, the junction kept 6 bases outside the gene matches. The CDR3 protein is CASSLSSGGARETQYF. CDR3 DNA sequence: TGTGCCAGCAGCTTGAGTAGCGGGGGGGCCCGAGAGACCCAGTACTTC.

V is TRBV6-5 and J is TRBJ2-7; 9 positions agree with TRBD1. CDR3 length: 14 amino acids. J gave up 6 bases and V 6 bases, and 9 bases lay outside the gene matches. Germline values: CDR1 MNHEY, CDR2 SVGAGI. The CDR3 is CASRTGTGSREQYF. CDR3 sequence (DNA): TGTGCCAGCAGGACCGGGACAGGGTCACGCGAGCAGTACTTC.

In its sample, this clonotype was seen many times. J is TRBJ2-7 and V is TRBV27; D might be TRBD1 or TRBD2, each matching 5 bases. This CDR3 spans 14 amino acids. The germline V gene has CDR1 MNHEY and CDR2 SMNVEV (reference sequence). The V end lost 3 bases, the J end lost 3 bases, and 12 bases lay between the germline ends. The CDR3 is CASSFRGESYEQYF. The CDR3 DNA is TGTGCCAGCAGTTTCCGGGGCGAGAGCTACGAGCAGTACTTC.

This clonotype was recorded many times. This CDR3 reads CASSFRFTRMNTGELFF. The CDR3 DNA follows: TGTGCCAGCAGCTTCCGCTTTACGCGGATGAACACCGGGGAGCTGTTTTTT. The J gene is TRBJ2-2, the V gene TRBV7-2; D remains unclear. V was clipped by 3 bases and J by 1 base, with 15 bases between them. The CDR3 runs 17 residues. The germline gives CDR1 SGHTA, CDR2 FQGNSA.

There are many counts of this clonotype. The chain couples TRBV9 to TRBJ1-6; D perhaps matches TRBD1 (5 bases). CDR3 size: 13 residues. Germline loops: CDR1 SGDLS, CDR2 YYNGEE. With 0 bases removed from V and 9 bases from J, the gap between germline ends came to 7 bases. The CDR3 sequence is CASSVVGTSPLHF. CDR3 in DNA: TGTGCCAGCAGCGTAGTAGGGACTTCACCCCTCCACTTT.

The chain employs TRBV20-1 and TRBJ2-5, with D perhaps matching TRBD2 (6 bases). Germline V gene data show CDR1 as DFQATT and CDR2 as SNEGSKA (reference sequence). Trimming removed 0 bases at V and 8 bases at J, with 16 bases between. The CDR3 contains 14 residues. CDR3 residues: CSARDSRRERTQYF. The CDR3 DNA follows: TGCAGTGCTAGAGATAGTAGGCGGGAACGAACCCAGTACTTC.

This clonotype showed up many times. The chain links TRBV7-8 to TRBJ1-1; D gene unclear. CDR3 length: 15 residues. V lost 1 base, J lost 2 bases, and 11 bases lay in between. CDR1 is SGHVS and CDR2 is FQNEAQ in the germline V gene. The CDR3 region is CASSLGQMINTEAFF. CDR3 bases: TGTGCCAGCAGCTTAGGGCAGATGATAAACACTGAAGCTTTCTTT.

V usage is TRBV19 and J usage is TRBJ1-1, with unresolved D. The CDR3 is 14 amino acids. The germline V gene encodes CDR1 LNHDA and CDR2 SQIVND (reference sequence). V was cut by 3 bases and J by 1 base, with 9 bases left in between. The CDR3 bases are TGTGCCAGTAGTATCTCGCGGGAGAACACTGAAGCTTTCTTT. This codes for CASSISRENTEAFF. Together with reference TRBV19 and TRBJ1-1, the CDR3 gives the full variable domain: DGGITQSPKYLFRKEGQNVTLSCEQNLNHDAMYWYRQDPGQGLRLIYYSQIVNDFQKGDIAEGYSVSREKKESFPLTVTSAQKNPTAFYLCASSISRENTEAFFGQGTRLTVV.

This clonotype was detected many times. The chain links TRBV6-2 or TRBV6-3 to TRBJ1-5, with a possible D match to TRBD1 (5 bases). The CDR3 sequence is 15 residues long. The germline CDR1 and CDR2 sequences are MNHEY and SVGEGT. The V end was cut by 2 bases, the J end by 4 bases, with 12 bases between. The CDR3 DNA is TGTGCCAGCAGTTACCCGAGCGGGGGGAATCAGCCCCAGCATTTT. Translated: CASSYPSGGNQPQHF.